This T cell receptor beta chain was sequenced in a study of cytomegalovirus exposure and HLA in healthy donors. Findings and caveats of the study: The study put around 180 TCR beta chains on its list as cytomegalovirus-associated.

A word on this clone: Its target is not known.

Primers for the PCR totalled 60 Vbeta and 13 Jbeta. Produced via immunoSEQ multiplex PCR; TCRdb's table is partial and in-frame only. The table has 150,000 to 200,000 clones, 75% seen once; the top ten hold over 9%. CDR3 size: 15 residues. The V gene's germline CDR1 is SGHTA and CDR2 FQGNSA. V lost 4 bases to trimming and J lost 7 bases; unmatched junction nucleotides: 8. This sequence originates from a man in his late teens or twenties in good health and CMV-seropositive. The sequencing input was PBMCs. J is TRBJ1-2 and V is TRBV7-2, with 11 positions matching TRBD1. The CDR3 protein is CASSSRGTGGGGYTF. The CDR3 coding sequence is TGTGCCAGCAGCTCGAGGGGGACAGGGGGTGGTGGCTACACCTTC.